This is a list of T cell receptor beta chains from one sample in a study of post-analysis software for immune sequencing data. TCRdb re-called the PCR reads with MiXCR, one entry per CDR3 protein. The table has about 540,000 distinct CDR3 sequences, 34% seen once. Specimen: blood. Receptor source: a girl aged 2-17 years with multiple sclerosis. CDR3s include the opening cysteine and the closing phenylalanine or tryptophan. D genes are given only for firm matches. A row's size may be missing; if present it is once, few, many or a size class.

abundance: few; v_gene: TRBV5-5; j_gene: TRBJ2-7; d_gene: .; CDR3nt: TGTGCCAGCAGCTTACATGGACTGCCGCGCGGGGAGCAGTACTTC; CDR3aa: CASSLHGLPRGEQYF
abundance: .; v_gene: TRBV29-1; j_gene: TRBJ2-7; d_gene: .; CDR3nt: TGCAGCGTCCTTATCCTCTACGAGCAGTACTTC; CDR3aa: CSVLILYEQYF
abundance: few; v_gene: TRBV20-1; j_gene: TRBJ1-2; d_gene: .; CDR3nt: TGCAGTGCTTCTGACAGCTATTCTAACTATGGCTACACCTTC; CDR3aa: CSASDSYSNYGYTF
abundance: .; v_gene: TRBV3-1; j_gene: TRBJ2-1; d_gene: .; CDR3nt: TGTGCCAGCAGCCAAGAGGGGATAGCGGTGGAGCAGTTCTTC; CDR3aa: CASSQEGIAVEQFF
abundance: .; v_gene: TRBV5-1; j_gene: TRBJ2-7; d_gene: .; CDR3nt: TGCGCCAGCAGCTTGGGACAGAGAGACTACGAGCAGTACTTC; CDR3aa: CASSLGQRDYEQYF
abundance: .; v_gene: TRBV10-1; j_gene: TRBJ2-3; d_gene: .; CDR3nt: TGCGCCAGCAGTGAAGACAGCACAGATACGCAGTATTTT; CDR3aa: CASSEDSTDTQYF
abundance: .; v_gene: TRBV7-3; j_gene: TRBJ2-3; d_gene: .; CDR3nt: TGTGCCAGCAGCTCCTCGGCGGGGAACACGGATACGCAGTATTTT; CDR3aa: CASSSSAGNTDTQYF
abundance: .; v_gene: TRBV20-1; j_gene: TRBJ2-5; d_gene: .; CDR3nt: TGCAGTGCTATTCCCACTGGGCGGGAGACCCAGTACTTC; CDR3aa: CSAIPTGRETQYF
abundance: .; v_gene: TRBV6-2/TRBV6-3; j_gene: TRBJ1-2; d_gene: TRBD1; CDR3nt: TGTGCCAGCAGCAATCCCGTACAGGGGAATGGCTACACCTTC; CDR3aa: CASSNPVQGNGYTF
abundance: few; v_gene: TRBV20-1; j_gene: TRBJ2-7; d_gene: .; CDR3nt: TGCAGTGCCCCAGCGACAGGCCTCGCCTACGAGCAGTACTTC; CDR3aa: CSAPATGLAYEQYF
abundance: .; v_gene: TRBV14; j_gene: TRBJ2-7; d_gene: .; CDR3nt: TGTGCCAGCAGCGCCACGGCAATGCAAGTCTCCTACGAGCAGTACTTC; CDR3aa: CASSATAMQVSYEQYF
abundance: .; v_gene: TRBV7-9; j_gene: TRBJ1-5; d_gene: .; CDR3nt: TGTGCCAGCAGCCCCTCCGGGACACTGAGCAGTCAGCCCCAGCATTTT; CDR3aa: CASSPSGTLSSQPQHF
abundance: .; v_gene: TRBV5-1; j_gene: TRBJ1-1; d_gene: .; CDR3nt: TGCGCCAGCAGCTTGTGGGGTAGGGACACTGAAGCTTTCTTT; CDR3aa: CASSLWGRDTEAFF
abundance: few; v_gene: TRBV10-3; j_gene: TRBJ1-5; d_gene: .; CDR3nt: TGTGCCATCAGTGAGTCTACAGGGAATCAGCCCCAGCATTTT; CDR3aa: CAISESTGNQPQHF
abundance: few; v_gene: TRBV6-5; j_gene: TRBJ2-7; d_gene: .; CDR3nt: TGTGCCAGCACCCCCAGAAGGGATTCCTACGAGCAGTACTTC; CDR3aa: CASTPRRDSYEQYF
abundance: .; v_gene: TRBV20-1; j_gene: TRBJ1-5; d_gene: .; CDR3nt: TGCAGTGCTGGGGGGGTGACTCTTAATCAGCCCCAGCATTTT; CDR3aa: CSAGGVTLNQPQHF
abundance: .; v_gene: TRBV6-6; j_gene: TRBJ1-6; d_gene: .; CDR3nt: TGTGCCAGCAGTTCCAGGGTCGTCTATAATTCACCCCTCCACTTT; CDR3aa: CASSSRVVYNSPLHF
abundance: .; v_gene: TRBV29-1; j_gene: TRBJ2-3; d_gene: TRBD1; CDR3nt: TGCAGCGTTGAACCAGGGGGCTGGATAAAGACAGATACGCAGTATTTT; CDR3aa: CSVEPGGWIKTDTQYF
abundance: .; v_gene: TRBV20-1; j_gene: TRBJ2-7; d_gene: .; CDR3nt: TGCAGTACTAGAGGATCATCGGGTCGGTCCTACGAGCAGTACTTC; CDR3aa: CSTRGSSGRSYEQYF
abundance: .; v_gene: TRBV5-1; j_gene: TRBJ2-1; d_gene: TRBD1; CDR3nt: TGCGCCAGCAGCCTCGGGACAGGGGGCCTTTTAGGGAATGAGCAGTTCTTC; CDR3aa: CASSLGTGGLLGNEQFF
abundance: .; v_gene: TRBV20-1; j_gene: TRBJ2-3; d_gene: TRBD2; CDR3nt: TGCAGTGCTAGAGCTACCCCCCGGCTAGCGGGCGACACAGATACGCAGTATTTT; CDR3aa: CSARATPRLAGDTDTQYF
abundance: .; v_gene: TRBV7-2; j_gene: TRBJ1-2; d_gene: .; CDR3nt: TGTGCCAGCAGCTTGTTTCGCAGTATCTATGGCTACACCTTC; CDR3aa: CASSLFRSIYGYTF
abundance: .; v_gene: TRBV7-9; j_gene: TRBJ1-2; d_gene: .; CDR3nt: TGTGCCAGCAGCTTACTCGCAGAGGGCTACACCTTC; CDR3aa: CASSLLAEGYTF
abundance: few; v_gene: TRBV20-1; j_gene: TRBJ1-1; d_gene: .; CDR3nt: TGCAGTGCCCTCGGTCCGAGCCGGACTGAAGCTTTCTTT; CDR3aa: CSALGPSRTEAFF
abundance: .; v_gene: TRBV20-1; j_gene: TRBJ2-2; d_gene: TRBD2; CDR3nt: TGCAGTGCGCCTGGGACTAGCGGGTACACCGGGGAGCTGTTTTTT; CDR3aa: CSAPGTSGYTGELFF